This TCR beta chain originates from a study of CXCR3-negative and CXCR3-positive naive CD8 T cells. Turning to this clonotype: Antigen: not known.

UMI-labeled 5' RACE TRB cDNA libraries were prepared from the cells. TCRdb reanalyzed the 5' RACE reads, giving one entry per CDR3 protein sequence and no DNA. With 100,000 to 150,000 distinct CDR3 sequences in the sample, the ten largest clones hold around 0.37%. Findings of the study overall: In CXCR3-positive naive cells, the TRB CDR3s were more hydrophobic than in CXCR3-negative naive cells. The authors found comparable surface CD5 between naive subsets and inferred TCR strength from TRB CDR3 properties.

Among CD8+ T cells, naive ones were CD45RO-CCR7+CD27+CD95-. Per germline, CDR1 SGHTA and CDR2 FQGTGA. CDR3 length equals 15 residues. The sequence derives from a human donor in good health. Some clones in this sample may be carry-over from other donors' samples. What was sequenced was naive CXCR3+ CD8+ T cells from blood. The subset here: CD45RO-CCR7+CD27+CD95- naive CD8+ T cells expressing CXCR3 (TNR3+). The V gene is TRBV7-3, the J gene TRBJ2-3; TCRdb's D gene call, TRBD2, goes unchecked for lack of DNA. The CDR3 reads CASSFEGGGADTQYF.